Below, 20 T cell receptor beta chains from the same sample are listed, as sequenced in a study of control samples from healthy donors and cancer patients. Repertoires were generated with immunoSEQ multiplex PCR, while TCRdb's copy carries only in-frame clones and drops some. The sample records approximately 150,000 clones, approximately 86% being singletons. The sample consisted of blood. Receptors were obtained from a man between 18 and 29 years old in good health.

The V call is TRBV4-1, the J call TRBJ1-3; no definite D call. The germline V gene encodes CDR1 MGHRA and CDR2 YSYEKL. This CDR3 has 17 residues. The V end lost 1 base, the J end lost 0 bases, and 13 bases lay between the germline ends. The DNA of the CDR3 is TGCGCCAGCAGCCAAGTCACGGCTGGCGGCTCTGGAAACACCATATATTTT. This sequence encodes CASSQVTAGGSGNTIYF.

The V and J genes are TRBV7-2 and TRBJ2-6; D unresolved. Germline lookup yields CDR1 SGHTA and CDR2 FQGNSA. This CDR3 region has 17 residues. V was pared by 4 bases and J by 0 bases, with 13 bases between. The CDR3 loop is CASSSPSGSSGANVLTF. CDR3 sequence (DNA): TGTGCCAGCAGCTCCCCGTCCGGGTCCTCTGGGGCCAACGTCCTGACTTTC.

The chain recombines TRBV6-2 or TRBV6-3 with TRBJ2-5; D is undetermined. Trimming took off 0 bases at V and 5 bases at J, with 10 bases between the two ends. This CDR3 is built from 14 residues. Germline CDR1 and CDR2: MNHEY and SVGEGT. This CDR3 reads CASSYSMVLETQYF. Written as DNA, the CDR3 is TGTGCCAGCAGTTACTCGATGGTCCTGGAGACCCAGTACTTC.

The chain joins TRBV12-2 to TRBJ1-1. TRBV12-2 is labeled a pseudogene. The CDR3 has 13 amino acids. CDR3 nucleotides: TGTGCAAGTCGCTTGGTAGGGTACACTGAAGCTTTCTTT. Protein product: CASRLVGYTEAFF.

The chain couples TRBV24-1 to TRBJ1-2; D is uncertain. The CDR3 has 13 amino acids. The germline CDR1 and CDR2 sequences are KGHDR and SFDVKD. The ends were cut back, 6 bases at V and 2 bases at J, with 9 bases in the middle. The CDR3 nucleotides read TGTGCCACCAGTCATGGCAGAAACTATGGCTACACCTTC. This encodes CATSHGRNYGYTF.

As DNA, the CDR3 is TGCGCCAGCAACAGGGGTGTACTGAACACTGAAGCTTTCTTT. It codes for CASNRGVLNTEAFF. The V gene is TRBV5-1, the J gene TRBJ1-1, with 7 bases aligning to TRBD1. From germline, CDR1 is SGHRS and CDR2 YFSETQ. This CDR3 spans 14 amino acids. Trimming cost V 6 bases and J 0 bases; bases outside gene matches: 5.

V usage is TRBV4-2 and J usage is TRBJ2-3; D is possibly TRBD1 or TRBD2 (5 bases each). V was clipped by 6 bases and J by 1 base, with 11 bases between them. CDR3 length equals 14 residues. Germline CDR1 reads LGHNA; CDR2 reads YNFKEQ. CDR3: CASRAVGGTDTQYF. CDR3 sequence (DNA): TGTGCCAGCAGAGCCGTGGGGGGCACAGATACGCAGTATTTT.

The chain is built from TRBV5-4 and TRBJ1-2, with a tentative D call TRBD1 (6 bases). Trimming cost V 4 bases and J 5 bases, with 18 bases left between them. Germline-derived CDR1 and CDR2 are SGHNT and YYREEE (reference sequence). This CDR3 is built from 15 residues. The CDR3 protein is CASSQFGGPWYGYTF. Written as DNA, the CDR3 is TGTGCCAGCAGCCAGTTCGGGGGGCCGTGGTATGGCTACACCTTC.

The chain uses TRBV19 and TRBJ2-5, with D perhaps matching TRBD1 (6 bases). In germline, CDR1 is LNHDA, CDR2 SQIVND (reference sequence). The CDR3 has 16 residues. V lost 0 bases to trimming and J lost 0 bases, with 11 bases between them. For the CDR3, the DNA is TGTGCCAGTAGTATAGATCTAGCAGGGGACCAAGAGACCCAGTACTTC. Translated, it gives CASSIDLAGDQETQYF.

The chain couples TRBV4-1 to TRBJ2-7; TRBD1 might be the D (6 bases). Deletions cut 1 base from V and 2 bases from J, with 9 bases between. CDR3 length: 14 amino acids. Germline V lookup: CDR1 MGHRA, CDR2 YSYEKL. This CDR3 is CASSQVQGPYEQYF. In DNA, the CDR3 is TGCGCCAGCAGCCAAGTACAGGGCCCCTACGAGCAGTACTTC.

The rearrangement uses TRBV5-4 and TRBJ2-5; TRBD2 agrees at 8 bases. CDR1 and CDR2 from the germline V gene are SGHNT and YYREEE (reference sequence). Unmatched junction bases numbered 9, after V lost 0 bases and J lost 2 bases. This CDR3 is built from 17 residues. CDR3 residues: CASSLEVGGVWQETQYF. In DNA form, the CDR3 reads TGTGCCAGCAGCTTGGAGGTCGGGGGGGTGTGGCAAGAGACCCAGTACTTC.

The chain employs TRBV9 and TRBJ1-6, with 9 bases fitting TRBD1. The CDR3 runs 14 residues. V shed 2 bases and J 7 bases; nucleotides not matched to a gene: 1. Germline CDR1 SGDLS, CDR2 YYNGEE. CDR3 bases: TGTGCCAGCAGCGTGGGGACAGGGAATTCACCCCTCCACTTT. This gives the protein CASSVGTGNSPLHF.

The chain couples TRBV7-3 to TRBJ2-2; TRBD2 might be the D (6 bases). V lost 5 bases to trimming and J lost 9 bases, with 16 bases between them. Germline CDR1 is SGHTA and CDR2 is FQGTGA. CDR3 length: 14 amino acids. As DNA, the CDR3 is TGTGCCAGCAGCCCCAACTCCCGGGGGAGGGAGCTGTTTTTT. The encoded protein is CASSPNSRGRELFF.

The chain couples TRBV9 to TRBJ2-1; 7 nucleotides agree with TRBD1. CDR1 is SGDLS and CDR2 is YYNGEE in the germline V gene. Trimming took 4 bases from V and 6 from J; bases not matched to a gene: 4. The CDR3 is 13 residues long. CDR3 region: CASSPDRANEQFF. DNA of the CDR3: TGTGCCAGCAGCCCCGACAGGGCCAATGAGCAGTTCTTC.

The rearrangement joins TRBV5-5 to TRBJ2-4; the D is unclear. The germline CDR1 and CDR2 sequences are SGHKS and YYEKEE (reference sequence). The CDR3 totals 14 residues. Trimming took off 4 bases at V and 4 bases at J, with 12 bases between the two ends. The CDR3 DNA is TGTGCCAGCAGCCAGCTGGACGGAAAAAACATTCAGTACTTC. This gives the protein CASSQLDGKNIQYF.

V is TRBV6-6 and J is TRBJ2-7; 9 bases match TRBD1. The CDR3 extends over 15 amino acids. The V and J ends lost 0 bases and 0 bases, in that order; junction bases with no gene match: 0. Germline V CDR1 and CDR2: MNHNY, SVGAGI (reference sequence). The CDR3: CASSYSDRGSYEQYF. In DNA form, the CDR3 reads TGTGCCAGCAGTTACTCGGACAGGGGCTCCTACGAGCAGTACTTC.

The chain joins TRBV7-9 to TRBJ1-1; D perhaps matches TRBD1 (6 bases). The CDR3 length is 14 residues. V was trimmed by 1 base and J by 10 bases, leaving 16 bases between them. Germline CDR1 is SEHNR and CDR2 is FQNEAQ (reference sequence). CDR3 region: CASSLGMTQGSAFF. The CDR3 coding sequence is TGTGCCAGCAGCTTAGGGATGACACAGGGTTCAGCTTTCTTT. The full variable domain, with the rest looked up from reference TRBV7-9 and TRBJ1-1, is DTGVSQNPRHKITKRGQNVTFRCDPISEHNRLYWYRQTLGQGPEFLTYFQNEAQLEKSRLLSDRFSAERPKGSFSTLEIQRTEQGDSAMYLCASSLGMTQGSAFFGQGTRLTVV.

The chain recombines TRBV9 with TRBJ2-7; perhaps TRBD2 as D (5 bases). The CDR3 sequence is 14 residues long. Deletions cut 0 bases from V and 3 bases from J, with 10 bases between. The V gene's germline CDR1 is SGDLS and CDR2 YYNGEE. This CDR3 reads CASSVDGSGYEQYF. CDR3 nucleotide sequence: TGTGCCAGCAGCGTAGACGGAAGCGGCTACGAGCAGTACTTC.

The CDR3 bases are TGTGCCAGCAGTTTGGACAGGGTGGGCAATCAGCCCCAGCATTTT. Encoded protein: CASSLDRVGNQPQHF. The genes are TRBV27 and TRBJ1-5; 8 bases line up with TRBD1. CDR1 is MNHEY, CDR2 SMNVEV, per germline (reference sequence). The V and J ends lost 3 bases and 2 bases, in that order; junction bases with no gene match: 3. CDR3 length: 15 residues.

J is TRBJ2-1 and V is TRBV6-5; TRBD2 matches at 7 bases. The CDR3 is 13 amino acids. Per the germline V gene, CDR1 is MNHEY and CDR2 is SVGAGI. The V gene end was trimmed by 7 bases and the J gene end by 9 bases; junction bases not matched to a gene: 9. CDR3 loop: CASNPGLVGEQFF. As DNA, the CDR3 is TGTGCCAGCAACCCTGGACTAGTGGGTGAGCAGTTCTTC.